One and the same sample provided the 29 T cell receptor beta chains below, sequenced in a study of T cell repertoires in cytomegalovirus infection. Via MiXCR, TCRdb re-called the reads, giving one row per CDR3 protein. Of about a million distinct CDR3 sequences in the sample, roughly a third are singletons; the top ten hold around an eighth. Their cognate antigens are unknown. The sample consisted of cultured CD8+ T cells from PBMCs, taken from culture after CMV antigen stimulation. Every receptor here comes from a human donor in good health (CMV status not recorded). Some clones in this sample may be carry-over from other donors' samples.

In this sample, this clonotype turned up a few times. J is TRBJ1-1 and V is TRBV4-3; D uncertain. This CDR3 is built from 15 residues. Germline CDR1 is LGHNA and CDR2 is YSLEER. V lost 0 bases and J 2 bases, leaving 10 bases between the germline ends. The CDR3 DNA sequence: TGCGCCAGCAGCCAAGATTCGCGGCCAAACACTGAAGCTTTCTTT. This translates into CASSQDSRPNTEAFF.

The chain recombines TRBV6-1 with TRBJ1-6, with TRBD1 matching 7 bases. The CDR3 covers 16 residues. Germline CDR1 reads MNHNS; CDR2 reads SASEGT. Germline trimming cut 6 bases from V and 6 bases from J; bases unmatched to any gene: 11. The CDR3 reads CASSYAGDSPNSPLHF. The DNA for the CDR3 is TGTGCCAGCAGCTATGCCGGGGACAGCCCTAATTCACCCCTCCACTTT.

J is TRBJ2-7 and V is TRBV25-1; D remains unclear. Between the trimmed V and J ends, which lost 4 bases and 6 bases, there was a span of 10 bases. The CDR3 contains 12 residues. Germline V gives CDR1 MGHDK, CDR2 SYGVNS. Written as DNA, the CDR3 is TGTGCCAGCAGTGCCGGTATAGGCGAGCAGTACTTC. Its translation is CASSAGIGEQYF.

This rearrangement joins TRBV7-9 to TRBJ2-1; the D gene is possibly TRBD2 (6 bases). Trimming removed 6 bases from V and 9 bases from J, with 21 bases in between. The length of the CDR3 is 15 residues. In germline, CDR1 is SEHNR, CDR2 FQNEAQ (reference sequence). In DNA form, the CDR3 reads TGTGCCAGCAGAGCCCGAGGAGGGGTCACGGGTGAGCAGTTCTTC. Translating gives CASRARGGVTGEQFF.

The gene calls are TRBV6-1 and TRBJ1-4; no clear D gene. Trimming took 11 bases from V and 3 from J, leaving 7 bases between them. From germline, CDR1 is MNHNS and CDR2 SASEGT. The CDR3 loop spans 11 amino acids. Written as DNA, the CDR3 is TGTGCCGTTGGACCTAATGAAAAACTGTTTTTT. It encodes CAVGPNEKLFF.

This clonotype was seen only a few times. CDR3 in DNA: TGTGCCAGCAGTCGACGACAGGGGTACAATGAGCAGTTCTTC. Amino acids: CASSRRQGYNEQFF. The chain employs TRBV2 and TRBJ2-1; 8 nucleotides match TRBD1. The CDR3 runs to 14 residues. Germline lookup yields CDR1 SNHLY and CDR2 FYNNEI. Trimming at V came to 5 bases and at J to 4 bases, leaving 4 bases not matched to a gene.

The chain couples TRBV7-4 to TRBJ1-4, with a weak D call TRBD1 (5 bases). This CDR3 is built from 15 residues. The ends were cut back, 5 bases at V and 5 bases at J, with 15 bases in the middle. Germline values: CDR1 SGHVT, CDR2 SQSDAQ. CDR3 nucleotides: TGTGCCAGCAGCGGGACCTTTACAGTCAATGAAAAACTGTTTTTT. Translation: CASSGTFTVNEKLFF.

The rearrangement links TRBV6-6 to TRBJ2-3, with D perhaps matching TRBD2 (6 bases). Per the germline V gene, CDR1 is MNHNY and CDR2 is SVGAGI (reference sequence). The V end lost 4 bases, the J end lost 6 bases, and 8 bases lay between the germline ends. CDR3 length equals 12 residues. CDR3 sequence: CASSWDSDTQYF. CDR3 DNA sequence: TGTGCCAGCAGTTGGGACTCCGATACGCAGTATTTT.

In its sample, this clonotype was seen many times. V gene TRBV19 combines with J gene TRBJ1-5, with 8 positions matching TRBD1. The CDR3 totals 15 residues. Germline CDR1 reads LNHDA; CDR2 reads SQIVND (reference sequence). Trimming removed 2 bases from V and 4 bases from J; junction bases left unmatched: 4. This CDR3 is CASSIWDRSNQPQHF. CDR3 DNA: TGTGCCAGTAGTATATGGGACAGGTCAAATCAGCCCCAGCATTTT.

This clonotype was seen ten or more times. This chain uses TRBV7-8 with TRBJ1-5; 10 nucleotides match TRBD1. Germline values: CDR1 SGHVS, CDR2 FQNEAQ. CDR3 size: 14 residues. Losses at the gene ends were 5 bases for V and 6 bases for J; bases not matched to a gene: 4. This CDR3 is CASSPDRGRQPQHF. The DNA for the CDR3 is TGTGCCAGCAGCCCTGACAGGGGGCGTCAGCCCCAGCATTTT.

A note on this clonotype: This may be a read error: a much more frequent sequence differs by one nucleotide. This chain uses TRBV7-3 with TRBJ2-1; D might be TRBD1 or TRBD2, each matching 6 bases. This CDR3 has 14 amino acids. Germline V gene data show CDR1 as SGHTA and CDR2 as FQGTGA. Here the CDR3 reads CTSSTHVGGDEQFF. Written as DNA, the CDR3 is TGTACCAGCAGCACTCACGTCGGGGGCGATGAGCAGTTCTTC.

The chain couples TRBV5-5 to TRBJ2-7; a possible D gene is TRBD1 (5 bases). The CDR3 runs to 15 residues. Germline CDR1 SGHKS, CDR2 YYEKEE (reference sequence). The germline V and J ends were trimmed by 4 bases and 1 base, with 15 bases remaining between them. The CDR3 bases are TGTGCCAGCAGCCCCGACAGAACCTATTCCTACGAGCAGTACTTC. It encodes CASSPDRTYSYEQYF.

Only a few counts were recorded for this clonotype. The chain has TRBV6-1 and TRBJ1-5; 7 nucleotides agree with TRBD1. Trimming cost V 0 bases and J 4 bases; bases outside gene matches: 6. The CDR3 is made up of 16 amino acids. Germline V gene lookup returns CDR1 MNHNS and CDR2 SASEGT. The CDR3 sequence: CASSEALLTGNQPQHF. The CDR3 DNA reads as TGTGCCAGCAGTGAAGCGCTCTTGACAGGGAATCAGCCCCAGCATTTT.

The chain employs TRBV12-3 or TRBV12-4 and TRBJ1-4; D unresolved. V was cut by 3 bases and J by 5 bases, with 28 bases left in between. The CDR3 totals 20 residues. CDR3 in amino acids: CASSFQRTAGILEENEKLFF. In nucleotides, the CDR3 is TGTGCCAGCAGTTTCCAACGGACGGCCGGGATCTTGGAGGAGAATGAAAAACTGTTTTTT.

This chain uses TRBV7-9 with TRBJ2-5; TRBD2 might be the D (5 bases). CDR1 and CDR2 from the germline V gene are SEHNR and FQNEAQ (reference sequence). This CDR3 has 14 residues. Trimming removed 2 bases at V and 4 bases at J, with 11 bases between. CDR3 loop: CASSLLPGVETQYF. The CDR3, as DNA: TGTGCCAGCAGCTTACTCCCCGGGGTAGAGACCCAGTACTTC.

J is TRBJ2-5 and V is TRBV6-2 or TRBV6-3; a possible D gene is TRBD1 (6 bases). Germline CDR1 is MNHEY and CDR2 is SVGEGT. The ends were cut back, 6 bases at V and 5 bases at J, with 19 bases in the middle. The CDR3 runs to 15 residues. The CDR3 loop reads CASRTGTPGRETQYF. The DNA for the CDR3 is TGTGCCAGCAGAACAGGGACACCTGGGCGGGAGACCCAGTACTTC.

The gene calls are TRBV12-5 and TRBJ2-1; 9 bases map to TRBD2. V dropped 3 bases and J dropped 8; count of bases not matched to a gene: 5. This CDR3 is 14 amino acids long. CDR1 and CDR2 from the germline V gene are LGHNT and FRNRAP. The CDR3 loop reads CASGFGGGGDEQFF. The DNA of the CDR3 is TGTGCTAGTGGTTTCGGCGGGGGGGGGGATGAGCAGTTCTTC.

In its sample, this clonotype was seen a few times. V gene TRBV9 combines with J gene TRBJ2-3; D is unresolved. The CDR3 has 15 amino acids. The V gene lost 0 bases and the J gene lost 5 bases, with 13 bases spanning the gap. Germline CDR1 is SGDLS and CDR2 is YYNGEE. CDR3 DNA: TGTGCCAGCAGCGTAGAGGGTAGAAAGAGAGATACGCAGTATTTT. Its translation is CASSVEGRKRDTQYF.

This clonotype was seen many times. V and J are TRBV7-8 and TRBJ2-3; D is possibly TRBD2 (5 bases). The V end lost 10 bases, the J end lost 2 bases, and 22 bases lay between the germline ends. Per germline, CDR1 SGHVS and CDR2 FQNEAQ. This CDR3 contains 16 residues. The DNA of the CDR3 is TGTGCCACCCACCAAGACGTTAGCGCCCTCACAGATACGCAGTATTTT. Residues: CATHQDVSALTDTQYF. Filled out from reference TRBV7-8 and TRBJ2-3, the complete variable domain reads GAGVSQSPRYKVAKRGQDVALRCDPISGHVSLFWYQQALGQGPEFLTYFQNEAQLDKSGLPSDRFFAERPEGSVSTLKIQRTQQEDSAVYLCATHQDVSALTDTQYFGPGTRLTVL.

This clonotype has just a few counts. The V and J genes are TRBV6-5 and TRBJ1-5; D is undetermined. The germline V and J ends were trimmed by 0 bases and 7 bases, with 16 bases remaining between them. Germline V CDR1 and CDR2: MNHEY, SVGAGI. The CDR3 loop spans 16 amino acids. The CDR3 protein is CASSYSRWGEGQPQHF. The CDR3 DNA reads as TGTGCCAGCAGTTACTCGAGGTGGGGAGAAGGACAGCCCCAGCATTTT.

This clonotype was recorded a few times. The CDR3 DNA reads as TGTGCCAGCAGTTTGTGGGGGGCTGTAAATCAGCCCCAGCATTTT. This gives the protein CASSLWGAVNQPQHF. The chain recombines TRBV27 with TRBJ1-5, with a weak D call TRBD1 (6 bases). Trimming stripped 3 bases from V and 4 bases from J, with 13 bases between. CDR3 size: 15 residues. Germline V gene data show CDR1 as MNHEY and CDR2 as SMNVEV (reference sequence).

The chain couples TRBV27 to TRBJ1-3; no definite D call. The length of the CDR3 is 15 residues. V dropped 2 bases and J dropped 8 bases, with 16 bases sitting between them. Germline lookup yields CDR1 MNHEY and CDR2 SMNVEV (reference sequence). The CDR3 protein is CASSLLGGPRDTIYF. In DNA form, the CDR3 reads TGTGCCAGCAGTTTACTGGGAGGACCTAGAGACACCATATATTTT.

At least ten counts were recorded for this clonotype. This chain connects TRBV4-1 to TRBJ1-6, with D perhaps TRBD1 (6 bases). V was clipped by 4 bases and J by 6 bases, with 10 bases between them. The CDR3 has 14 residues. Germline CDR1 MGHRA, CDR2 YSYEKL. The CDR3 sequence: CASSPGASNSPLHF. Here the CDR3 DNA reads TGCGCCAGCAGCCCAGGGGCATCTAATTCACCCCTCCACTTT.

This chain's CDR3 is CSASYQREAFF. For the CDR3, the DNA is TGCAGTGCTAGTTATCAACGCGAAGCTTTCTTT. The genes are TRBV20-1 and TRBJ1-1; D is undetermined. Trimming cost V 3 bases and J 8 bases, with 10 bases left between them. The germline gives CDR1 DFQATT, CDR2 SNEGSKA (reference sequence). This CDR3 is built from 11 residues.

This clonotype was detected ten times or more. Sequence at one end of the junction differs from germline and may be a read error. This chain uses TRBV7-7 with TRBJ2-5; TRBD2 matches 8 bases. The CDR3 extends over 14 amino acids. From germline, CDR1 is SSHAT and CDR2 FNYEAQ (reference sequence). CDR3 sequence (DNA): TGTGCTAGCAGCTTTTTAGCGGGGCAAGAGACCCAGTACTTC. Translation: CASSFLAGQETQYF.

As for this clonotype: At one boundary the junction diverges from the germline segment, which might be a read error. CDR3 coding DNA: TGTGCTAGTGCTCTGACTAGTTTTGAGACCGAGTACTTC. It translates to CASALTSFETEYF. The V gene is TRBV12-5, the J gene TRBJ2-5, with D possibly matching TRBD2 (6 bases). The CDR3 spans 13 residues. Germline lookup yields CDR1 LGHNT and CDR2 FRNRAP.

There are many counts of this clonotype. CDR3 amino acids: CASSLRGRYTDTQYF. The CDR3 DNA sequence: TGTGCCAGCAGCTTACGGGGGAGGTACACAGATACGCAGTATTTT. This chain connects TRBV7-2 to TRBJ2-3, with D perhaps matching TRBD2 (6 bases). Germline V gene data show CDR1 as SGHTA and CDR2 as FQGNSA. CDR3 length: 15 amino acids. Deletions cut 2 bases from V and 2 bases from J, with 11 bases between.

This clonotype was seen many times. This chain uses TRBV7-2 with TRBJ2-2; D uncertain. This CDR3 contains 15 residues. V was trimmed by 4 bases and J by 7 bases, leaving 16 bases between them. CDR1 and CDR2 (germline): SGHTA, FQGNSA. CDR3 in amino acids: CASSSRDLDDGELFF. DNA for the CDR3: TGTGCCAGCAGCTCCAGAGACTTGGACGACGGGGAGCTGTTTTTT.

This clonotype has a handful of counts. The genes are TRBV6-1 and TRBJ2-1; maybe TRBD2 (5 bases). V lost 6 bases, J lost 2 bases, and 14 bases lay in between. The length of the CDR3 is 15 residues. Germline-derived CDR1 and CDR2 are MNHNS and SASEGT. The CDR3 is CASRAFSEPYNEQFF. The CDR3 DNA follows: TGTGCCAGCAGGGCGTTTAGCGAGCCCTACAATGAGCAGTTCTTC.